These 7 T cell receptor beta chains were all obtained from the same sample, sequenced in a study of CD8 T cells in ankylosing spondylitis. Study observations and caveats: Characteristic of ankylosing spondylitis blood, it appeared, was a TCR beta motif comprising about 8 highly homologous variants.

TCRdb passed the 5' RACE reads through MiXCR, listing each CDR3 protein once. The sample lists under 450,000 distinct CDR3 sequences, roughly 18% occurring once. No cognate antigen is known for these TCRs. Material for sequencing was blood, either unsorted or a sorted T cell fraction (not recorded which). The origin of the receptors is a male donor with ankylosing spondylitis.

This clonotype was seen a few times. This chain uses TRBV6-5 with TRBJ2-5; 8 bases agree with TRBD2. Per germline, CDR1 MNHEY and CDR2 SVGAGI. The V and J ends lost 0 bases and 8 bases, in that order; junction bases with no gene match: 17. The CDR3 spans 18 residues. CDR3 nucleotides: TGTGCCAGCAGTTACTCAACGGGAGGGCTAGTAAGCAAGGTTACCCAGTACTTC. Translating it yields CASSYSTGGLVSKVTQYF.

The chain recombines TRBV20-1 with TRBJ2-3; the match to TRBD1 covers 7 bases. V was clipped by 4 bases and J by 5 bases; unmatched bases: 12. The CDR3 loop spans 15 amino acids. Germline CDR1 and CDR2: DFQATT and SNEGSKA (reference sequence). The CDR3 nucleotides read TGCAGTGCTACCACAGGGGCGGTAGTGGGAGATACGCAGTATTTT. Its protein is CSATTGAVVGDTQYF.

V and J are TRBV6-4 and TRBJ1-1; no reliable D call. The length of the CDR3 is 13 residues. Germline V gene sequence: CDR1 MRHNA, CDR2 SNTAGT. V lost 6 bases to trimming and J lost 0 bases, with 8 bases between them. CDR3 amino acids: CASSVTLNTEAFF. DNA for the CDR3: TGTGCCAGCAGCGTGACACTGAACACTGAAGCTTTCTTT.

This clonotype has a handful of counts. The chain is built from TRBV7-9 and TRBJ1-4; possible D gene TRBD1, 6 bases. The CDR3 covers 16 residues. Germline V gene lookup returns CDR1 SEHNR and CDR2 FQNEAQ (reference sequence). V shed 5 bases and J shed 0 bases, with 13 bases lying between them. The CDR3 nucleotides are TGTGCCAGCAGCAAGGGGACACCTGCAACTAATGAAAAACTGTTTTTT. Its protein product is CASSKGTPATNEKLFF.

The V gene is TRBV27, the J gene TRBJ1-2; 8 bases are shared with TRBD1. The trim removed 5 bases at V and 6 bases at J, leaving 14 bases unmatched. This CDR3 comprises 16 residues. The germline V gene has CDR1 MNHEY and CDR2 SMNVEV (reference sequence). Here the CDR3 DNA reads TGTGCCAGCAGTACAGCCAGGGGGCGAGCGGGTCATGGCTACACCTTC. Its translation is CASSTARGRAGHGYTF.

The J gene is TRBJ1-2, the V gene TRBV5-1, with TRBD1 matching over 10 bases. V dropped 4 bases and J dropped 0; count of bases not matched to a gene: 6. This CDR3 has 16 residues. Germline CDR1 and CDR2: SGHRS and YFSETQ. CDR3 nucleotide sequence: TGCGCCAGCAGCGCCGGACAGGGGGTAACTAACTATGGCTACACCTTC. Translating it yields CASSAGQGVTNYGYTF. The full variable domain, completed using reference TRBV5-1 and TRBJ1-2, is KAGVTQTPRYLIKTRGQQVTLSCSPISGHRSVSWYQQTPGQGLQFLFEYFSETQRNKGNFPGRFSGRQFSNSRSEMNVSTLELGDSALYLCASSAGQGVTNYGYTFGSGTRLTVV.

The J gene is TRBJ2-1, the V gene TRBV7-2; 7 bases match TRBD1. V lost 5 bases and J lost 5; bases outside the gene matches: 6. Germline V gene data show CDR1 as SGHTA and CDR2 as FQGNSA. CDR3 length equals 14 residues. The CDR3 here is CASSPGQRNNEQFF. The DNA for the CDR3 is TGTGCCAGCAGCCCGGGACAGCGTAACAATGAGCAGTTCTTC. Using reference TRBV7-2 and TRBJ2-1 for the parts outside the CDR3, the full variable domain is GAGVSQSPSNKVTEKGKDVELRCDPISGHTALYWYRQSLGQGLEFLIYFQGNSAPDKSGLPSDRFSAERTGGSVSTLTIQRTQQEDSAVYLCASSPGQRNNEQFFGPGTRLTVL.